This T cell receptor beta chain was sequenced for a study of blood T cell repertoires in COVID-19. Whole-study context: Spain, Italy and the United States supplied samples that represented acute and convalescent COVID-19. Sample material is recorded as cDNA or gDNA derived from T cells, B-cell-depleted T cells, or PBMCs.

The recovered donors of Cohort 3 showed two negative PCRs, clearance, or symptom resolution. Trimming took 3 bases from V and 8 from J, leaving 13 bases between them. The CDR3 extends over 12 amino acids. Germline V gene sequence: CDR1 SQVTM, CDR2 ANQGSEA. The sample holds a few counts of this clone. Sequencing used immunoSEQ multiplex PCR; TCRdb keeps in-frame clones, though not all of them. This table has 130,000 to 150,000 clones, over 80% appearing once. The chain has TRBV29-1 and TRBJ1-2; no clear D gene. What was sequenced was PBMCs or T cells enriched from blood (not recorded which). This receptor was taken from a man in his sixties who had recovered from COVID-19. The CDR3 sequence: CSVEGGRGGYTF. CDR3 coding DNA: TGCAGCGTTGAGGGTGGTAGAGGAGGCTACACCTTC.